The 26 T cell receptor beta chains in this list originate from one sample, sequenced in a study of OX40 agonist ivuxolimab in advanced cancers. Preparation of the library involved the immunoSEQ multiplex PCR assay. TCRdb holds this immuneACCESS table with in-frame rearrangements only. Some clones are missing; in checked studies, unresolved V genes explain under half, and the rest has no known cause. Counted in this sample were 58,000 or so clones; less than 85% of them appeared once. Less than 4% of the sample is held by the ten biggest clonotypes. Sequenced here: CD4+ or CD8+ T cells sorted from blood, sampled in a trial of the OX40 agonist ivuxolimab. The receptor source for this set is an adult with an advanced solid tumor such as melanoma, head and neck, liver or kidney cancer.

The chain links TRBV27 to TRBJ2-4, with 7 bases aligning to TRBD2. J gave up 7 bases and V 6 bases, and 6 bases lay outside the gene matches. Germline assignment: CDR1 MNHEY and CDR2 SMNVEV (reference sequence). The CDR3 runs 13 residues. In DNA, the CDR3 is TGTGCCAGCAGATTGGGGAGGGCGAACATTCAGTACTTC. Translated, it gives CASRLGRANIQYF.

The gene calls are TRBV4-3 and TRBJ2-1; TRBD1 matches at 11 bases. V was pared by 1 base and J by 6 bases, with 8 bases of the junction left unmatched. The germline V gene encodes CDR1 LGHNA and CDR2 YSLEER. This CDR3 contains 17 residues. The CDR3 is CASSQAPPGQGGNEQFF. CDR3 DNA sequence: TGCGCCAGCAGCCAAGCCCCCCCGGGACAGGGGGGCAATGAGCAGTTCTTC.

This clone was seen a handful of times. The chain employs TRBV7-9 and TRBJ2-7; 7 nucleotides match TRBD1. The germline V gene has CDR1 SEHNR and CDR2 FQNEAQ (reference sequence). The CDR3 length is 14 residues. With 6 bases clipped from V and 2 bases from J, the junction kept 7 bases outside the gene matches. The CDR3 loop reads CASSSRQGAYEQYF. CDR3 in DNA: TGTGCCAGCAGTTCCCGACAGGGTGCCTACGAGCAGTACTTC.

The CDR3 DNA sequence: TGTGCCAGCAGCTTAGGTGCAGACGTGGGGCGGGGACAGTACTTC. Translation: CASSLGADVGRGQYF. V and J are TRBV7-2 and TRBJ2-7; TRBD2 might be the D (6 bases). There are 15 residues in the CDR3. Between the trimmed V and J ends, which lost 1 base and 10 bases, there was a span of 20 bases. Germline V gives CDR1 SGHTA, CDR2 FQGNSA.

J is TRBJ2-3 and V is TRBV9; D may be TRBD1 or TRBD2 (5 bases each). This CDR3 is built from 15 residues. Trimming took off 1 base at V and 3 bases at J, with 12 bases between the two ends. Per the germline V gene, CDR1 is SGDLS and CDR2 is YYNGEE. The DNA of the CDR3 is TGTGCCAGCAGCGTATGGGGGTCCCGAACAGATACGCAGTATTTT. Translated, it gives CASSVWGSRTDTQYF.

The chain carries TRBV5-5 and TRBJ2-2; D is ambiguous. CDR1 SGHKS and CDR2 YYEKEE come from the germline V gene (reference sequence). The CDR3 runs to 12 residues. Trimming removed 5 bases from V and 5 bases from J, with 7 bases in between. The CDR3 reads CASRTRTGELFF. As DNA, the CDR3 is TGTGCCAGCAGGACGAGGACCGGGGAGCTGTTTTTT. The variable domain in full, completed from reference TRBV5-5 and TRBJ2-2, reads DAGVTQSPTHLIKTRGQQVTLRCSPISGHKSVSWYQQVLGQGPQFIFQYYEKEERGRGNFPDRFSARQFPNYSSELNVNALLLGDSALYLCASRTRTGELFFGEGSRLTVL.

The chain is built from TRBV19 and TRBJ2-7, with 8 positions matching TRBD2. The V and J ends lost 5 bases and 4 bases, in that order; junction bases with no gene match: 13. The germline gives CDR1 LNHDA, CDR2 SQIVND (reference sequence). CDR3 length: 16 residues. Here the CDR3 DNA reads TGTGCCAGTAGTGGCAGCAGGGCCGGGGGGGGATACGAGCAGTACTTC. Amino acid sequence: CASSGSRAGGGYEQYF. Full variable domain (missing parts from reference TRBV19 and TRBJ2-7): DGGITQSPKYLFRKEGQNVTLSCEQNLNHDAMYWYRQDPGQGLRLIYYSQIVNDFQKGDIAEGYSVSREKKESFPLTVTSAQKNPTAFYLCASSGSRAGGGYEQYFGPGTRLTVT.

The gene calls are TRBV7-3 and TRBJ2-2; the D is unclear. This CDR3 is 14 amino acids long. From germline, CDR1 is SGHTA and CDR2 FQGTGA. The V end lost 3 bases, the J end lost 1 base, and 6 bases lay between the germline ends. CDR3 in amino acids: CASSFLRNTGELFF. The CDR3 region has the DNA TGTGCCAGCAGCTTTTTACGGAACACCGGGGAGCTGTTTTTT.

The chain has TRBV4-1 and TRBJ2-7; 12 bases fit TRBD2. After removal of 1 base from V and 3 bases from J, the junction contained 1 base not matched to a gene. The V gene's germline CDR1 is MGHRA and CDR2 YSYEKL. The CDR3 is 15 amino acids. The CDR3: CASSQGTSGVYEQYF. The CDR3 DNA is TGCGCCAGCAGCCAAGGGACTAGCGGGGTCTACGAGCAGTACTTC.

This clone was detected a few times. The chain links TRBV5-4 to TRBJ2-2, with 10 bases fitting TRBD2. The CDR3 is 15 residues long. Germline V gives CDR1 SGHNT, CDR2 YYREEE (reference sequence). V lost 3 bases and J lost 4; bases outside the gene matches: 3. CDR3 protein: CASSSERGGTGELFF. In DNA form, the CDR3 reads TGTGCCAGCAGCTCCGAGCGGGGGGGCACCGGGGAGCTGTTTTTT.

V gene TRBV10-3 combines with J gene TRBJ2-3, with D hard to call. The CDR3 extends over 13 amino acids. CDR1 is ENHRY and CDR2 is SYGVKD in the germline V gene. Trimming left V 11 bases short and J 2 bases short, with 14 bases between. The CDR3 DNA reads as TGTGCCGTCCAGGCTGGATCCACAGATACGCAGTATTTT. Translation gives CAVQAGSTDTQYF.

The CDR3 DNA reads TGTGCCAGCAGCCCCCAGACGGTGAATTCACCCCTCCACTTT. It is translated as CASSPQTVNSPLHF. This chain uses TRBV6-5 with TRBJ1-6; no reliable D call. CDR3 length: 14 amino acids. The germline CDR1 and CDR2 sequences are MNHEY and SVGAGI. The germline V and J ends were trimmed by 6 bases and 7 bases, with 13 bases remaining between them.

The chain combines TRBV4-1 with TRBJ1-2; D not resolved. Germline V CDR1 and CDR2: MGHRA, YSYEKL. The CDR3 runs to 14 residues. V was trimmed by 4 bases and J by 2 bases, leaving 11 bases between them. In DNA form, the CDR3 reads TGCGCCAGCAGCCCCCAGGAAGGGAACTATGGCTACACCTTC. Translated: CASSPQEGNYGYTF.

The V and J genes are TRBV5-8 and TRBJ1-1; TRBD1 agrees at 7 bases. Germline V gene data show CDR1 as SGHTS and CDR2 as YDEGEE. The CDR3 is 15 amino acids. The trim removed 2 bases at V and 1 base at J, leaving 5 bases unmatched. CDR3 in DNA: TGTGCCAGCAGCTTATCCCGACAGGGGAACACTGAAGCTTTCTTT. Protein: CASSLSRQGNTEAFF.

On this clone itself: The sample contains more than one DNA sequence encoding this CDR3. This chain uses TRBV7-2 with TRBJ2-1; 7 bases map to TRBD2. This CDR3 spans 14 amino acids. Germline V gene data show CDR1 as SGHTA and CDR2 as FQGNSA. V lost 6 bases and J lost 5; bases outside the gene matches: 7. CDR3 sequence: CASSRLAVNNEQFF. The CDR3 DNA reads TGTGCCAGCAGTCGACTAGCCGTGAACAATGAGCAGTTCTTC.

This clone was detected once. This chain joins TRBV6-5 and TRBJ1-2; D call uncertain. The length of the CDR3 is 9 residues. Germline CDR1 MNHEY, CDR2 SVGAGI. V lost 6 bases, J lost 10 bases, and 6 bases lay in between. The DNA of the CDR3 is TGTGCCAGCAGCGGCCCCTACACCTTC. Translated: CASSGPYTF.

The J gene is TRBJ2-7, the V gene TRBV5-1; TRBD1 might be the D (6 bases). The CDR3 is 15 residues long. Trimming shortened V by 3 bases and J by 3 bases, and 16 bases separated the two germline ends. The germline gives CDR1 SGHRS, CDR2 YFSETQ. CDR3 DNA: TGCGCCAGCAGCTCGAGGACAGTCCCGGGCTACGAGCAGTACTTC. Protein: CASSSRTVPGYEQYF.

This chain connects TRBV2 to TRBJ1-5, with D maybe TRBD1 (5 bases). This CDR3 spans 15 amino acids. V was pared by 7 bases and J by 3 bases, with 16 bases between. The germline V gene has CDR1 SNHLY and CDR2 FYNNEI. This chain's CDR3 is CASILTRGDNQPQHF. CDR3 coding DNA: TGTGCCAGCATTCTTACCCGGGGCGACAATCAGCCCCAGCATTTT.

J is TRBJ1-5 and V is TRBV6-4; possibly TRBD1 for D (5 bases). Trimming cost V 4 bases and J 0 bases, with 10 bases left between them. CDR1 MRHNA and CDR2 SNTAGT come from the germline V gene. This CDR3 has 15 amino acids. The CDR3 DNA is TGTGCCAGCAGTGGTCCGGGGGGTAGCAATCAGCCCCAGCATTTT. Translating it yields CASSGPGGSNQPQHF.

The chain links TRBV4-2 to TRBJ1-5; the D is unclear. Germline CDR1 is LGHNA and CDR2 is YNFKEQ. V was trimmed by 0 bases and J by 5 bases, leaving 14 bases between them. The length of the CDR3 is 16 residues. The DNA of the CDR3 is TGTGCCAGCAGCCAAGATTTCACGTCAGGATATCAGCCCCAGCATTTT. This translates into CASSQDFTSGYQPQHF.

The chain joins TRBV7-3 to TRBJ1-1, with D unresolved. The CDR3 spans 13 residues. V was trimmed by 9 bases and J by 1 base, leaving 12 bases between them. Germline loops: CDR1 SGHTA, CDR2 FQGTGA. The CDR3 is CASRSHENTEAFF. CDR3 coding DNA: TGTGCCAGTCGCTCTCATGAGAACACTGAAGCTTTCTTT.

J is TRBJ2-5 and V is TRBV5-1; 11 nucleotides align to TRBD2. Germline V gene data show CDR1 as SGHRS and CDR2 as YFSETQ. V lost 4 bases and J lost 1; bases outside the gene matches: 3. The CDR3 consists of 15 residues. The CDR3 region has the DNA TGCGCCAGCAGCGGGACTAGCGGACTCCAAGAGACCCAGTACTTC. Its translation: CASSGTSGLQETQYF.

A few counts support this clone. This sequence joins TRBV27 and TRBJ1-5, with D perhaps TRBD1 (5 bases). Germline loops: CDR1 MNHEY, CDR2 SMNVEV (reference sequence). The V and J ends lost 3 bases and 5 bases respectively, with 20 bases between them. CDR3 length: 17 residues. The CDR3 loop reads CASSLGLGGNNYQPQHF. The CDR3 DNA is TGTGCCAGCAGTTTGGGTCTTGGGGGGAACAACTATCAGCCCCAGCATTTT.

Concerning this clone: The sample holds other DNA sequences that translate to the same CDR3. The rearrangement joins TRBV7-3 to TRBJ2-3, with D maybe TRBD2 (7 bases). V was clipped by 4 bases and J by 4 bases, with 12 bases between them. CDR1 and CDR2 from the germline V gene are SGHTA and FQGTGA. This CDR3 has 14 amino acids. The CDR3 nucleotides read TGTGCCAGCAGCTATTCGGGGGGCGCAGATACGCAGTATTTT. It yields the protein CASSYSGGADTQYF. The whole variable domain, filled in from reference TRBV7-3 and TRBJ2-3, reads GAGVSQTPSNKVTEKGKYVELRCDPISGHTALYWYRQSLGQGPEFLIYFQGTGAADDSGLPNDRFFAVRPEGSVSTLKIQRTERGDSAVYLCASSYSGGADTQYFGPGTRLTVL.

The rearrangement uses TRBV5-5 and TRBJ2-5, with 9 bases that match TRBD1. The CDR3 loop spans 15 amino acids. Looked up from germline, CDR1 is SGHKS and CDR2 is YYEKEE (reference sequence). J lost 9 bases, V lost 1 base, and 10 bases had no gene match. The CDR3 nucleotides are TGTGCCAGCAGCTTGTGGGGACAGGGAGAGGGGCCCCAGTACTTC. Translation: CASSLWGQGEGPQYF. The entire variable domain, with the rest obtained from reference TRBV5-5 and TRBJ2-5, is as follows: DAGVTQSPTHLIKTRGQQVTLRCSPISGHKSVSWYQQVLGQGPQFIFQYYEKEERGRGNFPDRFSARQFPNYSSELNVNALLLGDSALYLCASSLWGQGEGPQYFGPGTRLLVL.

V usage is TRBV5-1 and J usage is TRBJ2-3, with D possibly TRBD1 on 6 matching bases. The CDR3 totals 15 residues. Per germline, CDR1 SGHRS and CDR2 YFSETQ. V gave up 2 bases and J gave up 3 bases, with 13 bases separating them. The CDR3 is CASSLGTMSTDTQYF. CDR3 nucleotides: TGCGCCAGCAGCTTAGGGACAATGAGTACAGATACGCAGTATTTT.